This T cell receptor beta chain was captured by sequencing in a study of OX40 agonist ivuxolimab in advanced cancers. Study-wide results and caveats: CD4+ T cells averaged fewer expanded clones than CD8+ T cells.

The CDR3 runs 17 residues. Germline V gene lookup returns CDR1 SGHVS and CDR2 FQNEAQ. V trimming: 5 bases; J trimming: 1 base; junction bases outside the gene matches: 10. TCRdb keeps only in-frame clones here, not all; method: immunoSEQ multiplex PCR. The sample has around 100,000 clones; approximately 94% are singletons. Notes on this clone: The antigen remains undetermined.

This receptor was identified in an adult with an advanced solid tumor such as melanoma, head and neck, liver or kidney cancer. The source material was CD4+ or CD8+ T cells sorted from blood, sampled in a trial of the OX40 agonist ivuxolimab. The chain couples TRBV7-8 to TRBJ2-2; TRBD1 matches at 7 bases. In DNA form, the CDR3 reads TGTGCCAGCAGCCGGATCCTTGACAGGGAGAACACCGGGGAGCTGTTTTTT. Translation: CASSRILDRENTGELFF.